The 12 T cell receptor beta chains reported below all come from one sample, sequenced in a study of regulatory T cells in long-lasting Graves disease. Time point given: newly diagnosed GD, antithyroid drugs for less than 3 months. There was RNA extracted from PBMCs, and the TCR library was made from it. The authors built TCR beta libraries using iRepertoire HTBI primers and Arm-PCR of CDR3 regions. TCRdb called the multiplex PCR reads again in MiXCR, with one record for every CDR3 protein. This table holds 580,000 or so distinct CDR3 sequences, about 15% found once. This same sample was also taken into another study, of T cells in Graves' hyperthyroidism and ophthalmopathy.

Sequenced here: peripheral blood mononuclear cells (PBMCs), sampled at new diagnosis, from a patient treated with antithyroid drugs. Receptors were obtained from a man aged 18 to 35 with Graves disease.

This clonotype was seen a handful of times. The CDR3 loop reads CASKLRGEQYF. The DNA for the CDR3 is TGTGCCAGTAAGCTTAGGGGCGAGCAGTACTTC. The V and J genes are TRBV28 and TRBJ2-7; a possible D gene is TRBD1 (5 bases). CDR3 length: 11 amino acids. V lost 9 bases and J 6 bases, leaving 12 bases between the germline ends. CDR1 is MDHEN and CDR2 is SYDVKM in the germline V gene.

Notes on this clonotype: At one of its ends the junction is not consistent with the germline gene, which may arise from a read error. The V call is TRBV9, the J call TRBJ2-2; the D call may be TRBD1 or TRBD2 (7 bases each). The CDR3 consists of 16 residues. Germline CDR1 SGDLS, CDR2 YYNGEE. The CDR3 region is CASSAGGDPNIGELFF. Here the CDR3 DNA reads TGTGCCAGCAGCGCAGGGGGGGACCCTAACATCGGGGAGCTGTTTTTT.

This clonotype was counted many times. This chain links TRBV19 with TRBJ2-1, with TRBD2 matching 12 bases. The CDR3 runs 14 residues. The V gene's germline CDR1 is LNHDA and CDR2 SQIVND (reference sequence). The V and J ends lost 9 bases and 10 bases, in that order; junction bases with no gene match: 10. The CDR3 reads CASSQLAGGGEQFF. The CDR3 region has the DNA TGTGCCAGCAGCCAACTAGCGGGAGGAGGGGAGCAGTTCTTC.

In this sample, this clonotype turned up a few times. This chain joins TRBV7-8 and TRBJ2-2; D remains unclear. The CDR3 sequence is 13 residues long. From germline, CDR1 is SGHVS and CDR2 FQNEAQ. The germline V and J ends were trimmed by 5 bases and 9 bases, with 13 bases remaining between them. The CDR3, as DNA: TGTGCCAGCAGCGGACGGATGCGCCGGGAGCTGTTTTTT. Translating it yields CASSGRMRRELFF.

This clonotype was counted many times. This rearrangement joins TRBV13 to TRBJ1-1, with D perhaps TRBD1 (5 bases). V was shortened by 10 bases and J by 0 bases, with 15 bases between the two germline ends. The germline V gene encodes CDR1 PRHDT and CDR2 FYEKMQ (reference sequence). The CDR3 has 14 amino acids. The CDR3 here is CATAPQGMNTEAFF. The CDR3 bases are TGTGCCACAGCCCCTCAGGGAATGAACACTGAAGCTTTCTTT.

Many counts were recorded for this clonotype. V gene TRBV12-3 or TRBV12-4 combines with J gene TRBJ2-2; 8 bases fit TRBD2. The CDR3 runs to 16 residues. Trimming took 5 bases from V and 5 from J; bases not matched to a gene: 10. Written as DNA, the CDR3 is TGTGCCAGCAGTCGGGCCGGGACTAGTGATACCGGGGAGCTGTTTTTT. It specifies CASSRAGTSDTGELFF.

This clonotype was seen ten or more times. V usage is TRBV7-9 and J usage is TRBJ2-1; 9 nucleotides line up with TRBD2. The CDR3 contains 16 residues. Unmatched junction bases numbered 11, after V lost 3 bases and J lost 8 bases. Germline V gene lookup returns CDR1 SEHNR and CDR2 FQNEAQ (reference sequence). The CDR3 DNA is TGTGCCAGCAGCTTTCCCCAGGGACTAGCATTCGATGAGCAGTTCTTC. Protein: CASSFPQGLAFDEQFF. Together with reference TRBV7-9 and TRBJ2-1, the CDR3 gives the full variable domain: DTGVSQNPRHKITKRGQNVTFRCDPISEHNRLYWYRQTLGQGPEFLTYFQNEAQLEKSRLLSDRFSAERPKGSFSTLEIQRTEQGDSAMYLCASSFPQGLAFDEQFFGPGTRLTVL.

Here the CDR3 DNA reads TGTGCCAGCTCACCACTAGTGGCTTCTCTAAATAATGAGCAGTTCTTC. It translates to CASSPLVASLNNEQFF. The chain is built from TRBV18 and TRBJ2-1; D call uncertain. In germline, CDR1 is KGHSH, CDR2 LQKENI. Trimming removed 1 base at V and 7 bases at J, with 17 bases between. The CDR3 covers 16 residues.

This clonotype came up a few times. The J gene is TRBJ1-4, the V gene TRBV27; 8 nucleotides agree with TRBD1. The CDR3 runs 14 residues. V was clipped by 2 bases and J by 7 bases; unmatched bases: 3. Germline CDR1 reads MNHEY; CDR2 reads SMNVEV (reference sequence). The CDR3: CASSLIGTGEKLFF. The CDR3, as DNA: TGTGCCAGCAGTTTAATAGGGACAGGTGAAAAACTGTTTTTT.

This clonotype was seen repeatedly, ten times or more. This rearrangement joins TRBV2 to TRBJ1-6; D is undetermined. The CDR3 sequence is 14 residues long. Germline CDR1 is SNHLY and CDR2 is FYNNEI. Trimming removed 6 bases at V and 9 bases at J, with 15 bases between. The CDR3 loop reads CASRATGIGSPLHF. The CDR3 DNA is TGTGCCAGCAGAGCCACGGGCATTGGTTCACCCCTCCACTTT.

This clonotype showed up many times. The chain employs TRBV28 and TRBJ2-7; D possibly uses TRBD1 or TRBD2 (5 bases each). V lost 6 bases and J lost 3, with 18 bases in between. The CDR3 is 15 residues long. In germline, CDR1 is MDHEN, CDR2 SYDVKM. The CDR3 protein is CASSQVLRGFYEQYF. The CDR3 coding sequence is TGTGCCAGCAGCCAAGTCTTACGGGGCTTCTACGAGCAGTACTTC. Full variable domain (rest looked up from reference TRBV28 and TRBJ2-7): DVKVTQSSRYLVKRTGEKVFLECVQDMDHENMFWYRQDPGLGLRLIYFSYDVKMKEKGDIPEGYSVSREKKERFSLILESASTNQTSMYLCASSQVLRGFYEQYFGPGTRLTVT.

In this sample, this clonotype turned up a few times. The V call is TRBV6-4, the J call TRBJ2-3; TRBD2 is a possible D gene (5 bases). Germline CDR1 is MRHNA and CDR2 is SNTAGT. The CDR3 is made up of 14 amino acids. The V end lost 7 bases, the J end lost 3 bases, and 14 bases lay between the germline ends. The CDR3 DNA is TGTGCCAGCACCCGGGAATTTGGAACAGATACGCAGTATTTT. It translates to CASTREFGTDTQYF.